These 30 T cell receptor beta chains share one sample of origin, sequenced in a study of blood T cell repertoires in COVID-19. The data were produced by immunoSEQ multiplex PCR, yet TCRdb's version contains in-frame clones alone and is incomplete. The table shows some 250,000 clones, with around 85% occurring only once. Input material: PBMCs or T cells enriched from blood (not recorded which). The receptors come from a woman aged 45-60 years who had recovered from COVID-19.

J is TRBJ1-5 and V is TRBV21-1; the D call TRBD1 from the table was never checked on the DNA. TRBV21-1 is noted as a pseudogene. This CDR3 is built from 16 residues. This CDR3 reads CASSNRDRGSNQPQHF. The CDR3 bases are TGTGCCAGCAGCAATCGAGACAGGGGGAGCAATCAGCCCCAGCATTTT.

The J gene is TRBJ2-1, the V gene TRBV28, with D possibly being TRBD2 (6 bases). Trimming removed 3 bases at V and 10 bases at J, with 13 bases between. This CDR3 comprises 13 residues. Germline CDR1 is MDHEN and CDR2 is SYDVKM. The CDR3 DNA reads TGTGCCAGCAGTTTTGATGGCGGGGTGGAGCAGTTCTTC. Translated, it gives CASSFDGGVEQFF.

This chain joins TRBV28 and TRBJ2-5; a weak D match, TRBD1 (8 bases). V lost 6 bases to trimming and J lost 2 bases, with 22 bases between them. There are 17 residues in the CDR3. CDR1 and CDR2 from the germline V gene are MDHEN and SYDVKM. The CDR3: CASRLGGAGGSQETQYF. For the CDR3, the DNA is TGTGCCAGCAGGCTGGGGGGGGCAGGGGGCTCTCAAGAGACCCAGTACTTC.

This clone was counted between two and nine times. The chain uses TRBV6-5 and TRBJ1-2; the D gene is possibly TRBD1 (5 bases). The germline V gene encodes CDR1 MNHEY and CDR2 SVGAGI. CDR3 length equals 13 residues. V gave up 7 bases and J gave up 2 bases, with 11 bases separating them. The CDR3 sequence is CASIQGGNYGYTF. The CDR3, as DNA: TGTGCCAGCATTCAGGGAGGGAACTATGGCTACACCTTC.

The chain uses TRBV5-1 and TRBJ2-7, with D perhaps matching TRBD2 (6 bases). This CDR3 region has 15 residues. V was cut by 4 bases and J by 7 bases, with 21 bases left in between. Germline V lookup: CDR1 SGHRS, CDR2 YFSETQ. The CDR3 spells CASSHNSGDVKEQYF. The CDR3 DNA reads TGCGCCAGCAGCCACAATAGCGGAGACGTTAAAGAGCAGTACTTC. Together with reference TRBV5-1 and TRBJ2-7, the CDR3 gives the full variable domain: KAGVTQTPRYLIKTRGQQVTLSCSPISGHRSVSWYQQTPGQGLQFLFEYFSETQRNKGNFPGRFSGRQFSNSRSEMNVSTLELGDSALYLCASSHNSGDVKEQYFGPGTRLTVT.

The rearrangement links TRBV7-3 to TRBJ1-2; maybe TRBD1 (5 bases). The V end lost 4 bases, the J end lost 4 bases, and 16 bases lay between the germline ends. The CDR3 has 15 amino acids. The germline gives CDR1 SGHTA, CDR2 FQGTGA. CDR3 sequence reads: CASSSHSGLPYGYTF. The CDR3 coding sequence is TGTGCCAGCAGCTCCCACTCGGGACTACCCTATGGCTACACCTTC. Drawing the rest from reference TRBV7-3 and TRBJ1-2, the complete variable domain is GAGVSQTPSNKVTEKGKYVELRCDPISGHTALYWYRQSLGQGPEFLIYFQGTGAADDSGLPNDRFFAVRPEGSVSTLKIQRTERGDSAVYLCASSSHSGLPYGYTFGSGTRLTVV.

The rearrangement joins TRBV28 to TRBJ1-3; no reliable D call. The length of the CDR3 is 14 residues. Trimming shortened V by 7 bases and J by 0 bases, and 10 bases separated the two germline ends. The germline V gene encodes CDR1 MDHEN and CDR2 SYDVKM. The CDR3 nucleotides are TGTGCCAGCACCCACGGGAACTCTGGAAACACCATATATTTT. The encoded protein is CASTHGNSGNTIYF.

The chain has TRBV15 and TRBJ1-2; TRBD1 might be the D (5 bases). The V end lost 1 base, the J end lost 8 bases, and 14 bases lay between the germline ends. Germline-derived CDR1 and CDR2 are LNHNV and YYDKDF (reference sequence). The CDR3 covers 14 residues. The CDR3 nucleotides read TGTGCCACCAGCAGAGGCGAAGGGGTGGGAGGCTACACCTTC. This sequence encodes CATSRGEGVGGYTF.

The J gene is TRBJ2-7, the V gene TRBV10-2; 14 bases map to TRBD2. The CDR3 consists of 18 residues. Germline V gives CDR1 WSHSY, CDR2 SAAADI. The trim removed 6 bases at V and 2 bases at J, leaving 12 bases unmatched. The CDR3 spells CASSTGGLAGETTYEQYF. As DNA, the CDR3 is TGCGCCAGCAGCACAGGGGGACTAGCGGGAGAAACTACCTACGAGCAGTACTTC.

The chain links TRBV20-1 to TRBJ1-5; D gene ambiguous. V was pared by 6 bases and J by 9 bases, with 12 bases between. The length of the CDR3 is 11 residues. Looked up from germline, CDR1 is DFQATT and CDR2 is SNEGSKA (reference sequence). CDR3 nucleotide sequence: TGCAGTGCCCCCGCGGGAGGGCCCCAGCATTTT. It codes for CSAPAGGPQHF.

Here the CDR3 reads CASAPGNQETQYF. DNA for the CDR3: TGCGCCAGCGCCCCGGGGAACCAAGAGACCCAGTACTTC. The V and J genes are TRBV23-1 and TRBJ2-5; D possibly corresponds to TRBD2 (5 bases). TRBV23-1 falls under the ORF class, with uncertain function. CDR3 length equals 13 residues. The germline V and J ends were trimmed by 8 bases and 0 bases, with 10 bases remaining between them.

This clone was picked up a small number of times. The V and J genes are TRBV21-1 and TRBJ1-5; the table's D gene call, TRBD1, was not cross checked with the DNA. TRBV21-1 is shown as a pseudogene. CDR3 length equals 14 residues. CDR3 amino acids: CASSIRGGDQPQHF. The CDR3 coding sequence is TGTGCCAGCAGCATACGAGGGGGTGATCAGCCCCAGCATTTT.

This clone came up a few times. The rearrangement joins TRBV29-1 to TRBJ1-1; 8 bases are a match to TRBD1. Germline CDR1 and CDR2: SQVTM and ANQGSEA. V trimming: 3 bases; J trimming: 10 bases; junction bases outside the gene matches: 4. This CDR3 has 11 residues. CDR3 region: CSVDRGPLAFF. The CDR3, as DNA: TGCAGCGTTGACAGGGGGCCCTTAGCTTTCTTT.

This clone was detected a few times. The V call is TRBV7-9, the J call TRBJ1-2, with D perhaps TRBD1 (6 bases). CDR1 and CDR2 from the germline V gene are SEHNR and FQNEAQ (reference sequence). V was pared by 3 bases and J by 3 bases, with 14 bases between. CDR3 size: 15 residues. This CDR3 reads CASSLILRQDYGYTF. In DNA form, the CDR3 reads TGTGCCAGCAGCTTGATTCTCCGACAGGACTATGGCTACACCTTC.

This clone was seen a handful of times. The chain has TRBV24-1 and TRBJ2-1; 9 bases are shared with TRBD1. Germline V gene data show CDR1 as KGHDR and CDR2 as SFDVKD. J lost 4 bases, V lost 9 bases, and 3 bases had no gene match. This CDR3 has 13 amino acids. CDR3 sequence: CATWDRVYNEQFF. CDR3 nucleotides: TGTGCCACCTGGGACAGGGTTTACAATGAGCAGTTCTTC.

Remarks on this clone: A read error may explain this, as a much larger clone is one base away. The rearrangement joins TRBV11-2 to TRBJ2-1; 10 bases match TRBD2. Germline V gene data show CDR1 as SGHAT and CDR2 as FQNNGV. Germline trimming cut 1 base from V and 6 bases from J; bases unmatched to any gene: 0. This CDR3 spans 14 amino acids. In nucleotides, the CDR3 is TGTGCCAGCAGCTTAGGGACTAGCGGCAATGAGCAGTTCTTC. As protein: CASSLGTSGNEQFF.

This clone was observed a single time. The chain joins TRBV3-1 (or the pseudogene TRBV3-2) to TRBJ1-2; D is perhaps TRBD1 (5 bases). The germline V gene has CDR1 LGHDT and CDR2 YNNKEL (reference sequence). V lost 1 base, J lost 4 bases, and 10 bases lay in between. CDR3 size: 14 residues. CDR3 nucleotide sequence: TGTGCCAGCAGCCAAGTCCGGGGGTTCTATGGCTACACCTTC. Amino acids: CASSQVRGFYGYTF.

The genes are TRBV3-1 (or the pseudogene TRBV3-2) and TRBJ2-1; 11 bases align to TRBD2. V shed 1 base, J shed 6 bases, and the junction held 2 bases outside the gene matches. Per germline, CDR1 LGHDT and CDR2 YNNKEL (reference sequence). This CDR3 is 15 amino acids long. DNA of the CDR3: TGTGCCAGCAGCCAAGGGGGACTAGCGGCCAATGAGCAGTTCTTC. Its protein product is CASSQGGLAANEQFF.

The CDR3 DNA reads TGTGCCAGCAGTTTTGACACAACCCAAAACATTCAGTACTTC. Protein sequence: CASSFDTTQNIQYF. The chain carries TRBV28 and TRBJ2-4; D ambiguous. V was clipped by 3 bases and J by 5 bases, with 11 bases between them. The CDR3 extends over 14 amino acids. Germline assignment: CDR1 MDHEN and CDR2 SYDVKM.

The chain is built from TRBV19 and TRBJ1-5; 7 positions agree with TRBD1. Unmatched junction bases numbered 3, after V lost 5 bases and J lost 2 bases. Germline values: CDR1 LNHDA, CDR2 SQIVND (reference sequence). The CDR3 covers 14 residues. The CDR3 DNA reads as TGTGCCAGTAGTGTCACAGGGGGCAATCAGCCCCAGCATTTT. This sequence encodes CASSVTGGNQPQHF. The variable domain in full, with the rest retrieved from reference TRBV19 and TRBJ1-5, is DGGITQSPKYLFRKEGQNVTLSCEQNLNHDAMYWYRQDPGQGLRLIYYSQIVNDFQKGDIAEGYSVSREKKESFPLTVTSAQKNPTAFYLCASSVTGGNQPQHFGDGTRLSIL.

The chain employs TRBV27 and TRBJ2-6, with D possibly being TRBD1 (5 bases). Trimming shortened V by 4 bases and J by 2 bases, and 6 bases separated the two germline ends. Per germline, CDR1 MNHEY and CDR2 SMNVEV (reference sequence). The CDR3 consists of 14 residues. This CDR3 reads CASSSTAGANVLTF. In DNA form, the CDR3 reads TGTGCCAGCAGTTCGACAGCTGGGGCCAACGTCCTGACTTTC. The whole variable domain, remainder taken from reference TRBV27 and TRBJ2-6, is EAQVTQNPRYLITVTGKKLTVTCSQNMNHEYMSWYRQDPGLGLRQIYYSMNVEVTDKGDVPEGYKVSRKEKRNFPLILESPSPNQTSLYFCASSSTAGANVLTFGAGSRLTVL.

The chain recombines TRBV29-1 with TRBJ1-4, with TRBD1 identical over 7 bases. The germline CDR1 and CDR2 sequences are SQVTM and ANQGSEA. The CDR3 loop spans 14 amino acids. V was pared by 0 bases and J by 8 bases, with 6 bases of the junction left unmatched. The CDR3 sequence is CSVEDRGGREKLFF. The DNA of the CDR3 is TGCAGCGTTGAAGATAGAGGGGGCAGAGAAAAACTGTTTTTT.

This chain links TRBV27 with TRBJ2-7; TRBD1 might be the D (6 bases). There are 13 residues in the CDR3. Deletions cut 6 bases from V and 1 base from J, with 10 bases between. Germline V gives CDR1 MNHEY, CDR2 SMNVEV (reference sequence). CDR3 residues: CASRQGGSYEQYF. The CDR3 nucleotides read TGTGCCAGCAGGCAAGGGGGATCCTACGAGCAGTACTTC.

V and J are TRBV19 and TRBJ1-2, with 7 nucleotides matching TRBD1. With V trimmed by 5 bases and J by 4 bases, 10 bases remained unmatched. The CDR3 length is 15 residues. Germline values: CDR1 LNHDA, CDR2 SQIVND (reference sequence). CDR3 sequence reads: CASSPSGGTFYGYTF. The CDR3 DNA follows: TGTGCCAGTAGTCCTTCAGGGGGGACCTTCTATGGCTACACCTTC.

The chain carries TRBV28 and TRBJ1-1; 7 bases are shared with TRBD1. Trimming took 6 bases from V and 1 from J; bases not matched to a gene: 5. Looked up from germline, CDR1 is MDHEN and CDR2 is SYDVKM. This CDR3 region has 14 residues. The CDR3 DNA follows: TGTGCCAGCAGGATACAGGGGTCGAACACTGAAGCTTTCTTT. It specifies CASRIQGSNTEAFF.

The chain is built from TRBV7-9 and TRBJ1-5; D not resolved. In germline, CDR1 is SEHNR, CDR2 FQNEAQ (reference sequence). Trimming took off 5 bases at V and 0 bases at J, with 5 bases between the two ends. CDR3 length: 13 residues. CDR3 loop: CASSPYSNQPQHF. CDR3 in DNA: TGTGCCAGCAGCCCCTATAGCAATCAGCCCCAGCATTTT.

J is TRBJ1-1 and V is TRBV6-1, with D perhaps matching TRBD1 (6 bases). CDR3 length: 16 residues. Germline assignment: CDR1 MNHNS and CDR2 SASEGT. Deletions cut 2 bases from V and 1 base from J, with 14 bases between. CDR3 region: CASSEPRTARNTEAFF. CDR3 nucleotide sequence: TGTGCCAGCAGTGAACCGAGGACAGCCCGGAACACTGAAGCTTTCTTT.

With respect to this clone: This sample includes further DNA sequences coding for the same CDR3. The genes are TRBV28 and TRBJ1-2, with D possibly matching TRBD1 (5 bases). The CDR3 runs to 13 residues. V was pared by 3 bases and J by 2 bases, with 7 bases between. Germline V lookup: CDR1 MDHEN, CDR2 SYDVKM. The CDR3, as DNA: TGTGCCAGCAGTTTCCAGGGAAACTATGGCTACACCTTC. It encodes CASSFQGNYGYTF.

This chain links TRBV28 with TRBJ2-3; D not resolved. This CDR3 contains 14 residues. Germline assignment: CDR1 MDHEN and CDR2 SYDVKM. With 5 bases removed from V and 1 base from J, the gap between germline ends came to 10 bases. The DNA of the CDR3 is TGTGCCAGCAGTCTCCTGAGGCGCACAGATACGCAGTATTTT. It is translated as CASSLLRRTDTQYF.

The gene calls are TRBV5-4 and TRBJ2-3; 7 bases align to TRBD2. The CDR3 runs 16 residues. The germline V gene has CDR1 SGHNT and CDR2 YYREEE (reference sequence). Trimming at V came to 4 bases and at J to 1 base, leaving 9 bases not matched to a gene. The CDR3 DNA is TGTGCCAGCAGCCTGACTAGCCGCGCTCGCACAGATACGCAGTATTTT. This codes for CASSLTSRARTDTQYF.